This TCR beta chain is from a study of early T cells in non-severe SARS-CoV-2 infection. On the study more broadly: The input, bulk RNA from unsorted whole blood, was sequenced, and chains were unpaired.

Each cDNA molecule carried a unique molecular identifier. One entry per CDR3 protein, called by TCRdb with MiXCR from the 5' RACE reads. The data hold some 55,000 distinct CDR3 sequences, with 9.5% to 15% observed a single time. The CDR3 is 15 amino acids. Germline V gene data show CDR1 as DFQATT and CDR2 as SNEGSKA (reference sequence). V was clipped by 1 base and J by 4 bases, with 17 bases between them. This clonotype was picked up many times. The sample here was whole blood, taken at baseline. The chain links TRBV20-1 to TRBJ2-7; a weak D match, TRBD2 (7 bases). The sequence derives from an adult who was a healthcare worker with PCR-confirmed SARS-CoV-2 infection or an uninfected control (not recorded which). As DNA, the CDR3 is TGCAGTGCTAGAGTAGGGGGGAGGGCAAGTTACGAGCAGTACTTC. The encoded protein is CSARVGGRASYEQYF.